This is a list of T cell receptor beta chains from one sample in a study of radiation and T cells in renal cell carcinoma. The assay was immunoSEQ multiplex PCR, and TCRdb's table has in-frame clones only and misses some. The table shows 100,000 to 150,000 clones, with 81% occurring only once. The material sequenced was blood, taken from a patient whose treatment included radiotherapy and nephrectomy. The receptors originated from a man aged 50-59 years with renal cell carcinoma. Both conserved end residues are part of each CDR3. D genes are given only for firm matches. The size entry is marked missing in some rows and otherwise reads once, few, many or a size class.

v_gene	d_gene	abundance	j_gene	CDR3nt	CDR3aa
TRBV6-5	.	.	TRBJ2-7	TGTGCCAGCAGTTACTCGGTCCTAGTATCCTACGAGCAGTACTTC	CASSYSVLVSYEQYF
TRBV4-1	.	once	TRBJ1-2	TGCGCCAGCAGCGGACGAGGCATTGACACGGATTCTGGCTACACCTTC	CASSGRGIDTDSGYTF
TRBV9	TRBD2	.	TRBJ2-1	TGTGCCAGCAGCGCCCTCGCCGGGACTAGCGATGAGCAGTTCTTC	CASSALAGTSDEQFF
TRBV30	.	.	TRBJ1-5	TGTGCCTGGAGTACAGGGAACAATCAGCCCCAGCATTTT	CAWSTGNNQPQHF
TRBV10-3	.	.	TRBJ2-4	TGTGCCATCAGTGAGGAGAAAGCCAAAAACATTCAGTACTTC	CAISEEKAKNIQYF
TRBV29-1	.	.	TRBJ1-1	TGCAGCGTCCGACCCCGATTTCAGCAGAACACTGAAGCTTTCTTT	CSVRPRFQQNTEAFF
TRBV15	.	.	TRBJ1-2	TGTGCCACCAGCGAGCAGGGGAACTATGGCTACACCTTC	CATSEQGNYGYTF
TRBV7-3	.	.	TRBJ1-2	TGTGCCAGCAGCTCCTATGCCGGGAGGGGTAACTATGGCTACACCTTC	CASSSYAGRGNYGYTF
TRBV2	.	.	TRBJ2-1	TGTGCCAGCACCGAGCAGGTGGCCAACAATGAGCAGTTCTTC	CASTEQVANNEQFF
TRBV10-1	.	once	TRBJ2-3	TGCGCCAGCAGCGACCGAATTCACGGCGGCACAGATACGCAGTATTTT	CASSDRIHGGTDTQYF
TRBV28	TRBD2	.	TRBJ2-7	TGTGCCAGCAGTCGACAAACTAGCGCCTACGAGCAGTACTTC	CASSRQTSAYEQYF
TRBV6-5	.	.	TRBJ1-2	TGTGCCAGCAGCCCGCTTACGGGCGGGGGCGGCTACACCTTC	CASSPLTGGGGYTF
TRBV7-2	.	.	TRBJ1-3	TGTGCCAGCGGCTCAGAGGCTGGAAACACCATATATTTT	CASGSEAGNTIYF
TRBV14	TRBD2	.	TRBJ2-2	TGTGCCAGCAGCCACGGGACTAGCGGGAGCGCCGGGGAGCTGTTTTTT	CASSHGTSGSAGELFF
TRBV21-1	.	.	TRBJ2-1	TGTGCCAGCAACGGCGCGGGAGGGCCGTCCTACAATGAGCAGTTCTTC	CASNGAGGPSYNEQFF
TRBV9	.	.	TRBJ2-1	TGTGCCAGCAGCCTTCAATCTAGCAATGAGCAGTTCTTC	CASSLQSSNEQFF
TRBV18	.	once	TRBJ2-7	TGTGCCAGCTCACCACCTATCGGGCCCTTCGAGCAGTACTTC	CASSPPIGPFEQYF
TRBV10-3	TRBD1	.	TRBJ2-7	TGTGCCATCAGTGGGAACAGGGGGGTCTACGAGCAGTACTTC	CAISGNRGVYEQYF
TRBV4-1	TRBD2	few	TRBJ2-5	TGCGCCAGCAGCCAACTTGGACTAGCGGGGGTAGAGACCCAGTACTTC	CASSQLGLAGVETQYF
TRBV6-5	.	.	TRBJ1-2	TGTGCCAGCAGTTCGGGATCCCTGTGGGGCTACACCTTC	CASSSGSLWGYTF
TRBV7-9	TRBD1	.	TRBJ1-1	TGTGCCAGCAGCTCCGCGACAGGGGCGAACACTGAAGCTTTCTTT	CASSSATGANTEAFF
TRBV30	.	.	TRBJ1-5	TGTGCCTGGAGTGTGTTGGAGGACCAGCCCCAGCATTTT	CAWSVLEDQPQHF
TRBV2	TRBD1	.	TRBJ2-7	TGTGCCAGCAGTGAACGGACAGGTCCTATCTCCTACGAGCAGTACTTC	CASSERTGPISYEQYF
TRBV5-3	.	once	TRBJ2-3	TGTGCCAGAACGAGCCGGGGGGCGAGAATAGATACGCAGTATTTT	CARTSRGARIDTQYF
TRBV9	TRBD1	.	TRBJ1-4	TGTGCCAGCAGCGTAGCGCTGACAGGGGGTGCAACTAATGAAAAACTGTTTTTT	CASSVALTGGATNEKLFF
TRBV18	.	.	TRBJ1-1	TGTGCCAGCTCACCGCCAACTAGGGAAGCTTTCTTT	CASSPPTREAFF
TRBV19	.	many	TRBJ2-7	TGTGCCAGTAGTGGCGGGGCGAAAGGGACCTACGAGCAGTACTTC	CASSGGAKGTYEQYF
TRBV10-2	TRBD2	.	TRBJ2-1	TGCGCCAGCAGTGAAGGCGGGGGTATGGCATACAATGAGCAGTTCTTC	CASSEGGGMAYNEQFF
TRBV2	TRBD1	few	TRBJ1-2	TGTGCCAGCAGTGAACAAAGGGGGCGAGGCTACACCTTC	CASSEQRGRGYTF
TRBV5-1	TRBD2	.	TRBJ2-3	TGCGCCAGCAGCTTGGGAGCGGGAGGGAATACAGATACGCAGTATTTT	CASSLGAGGNTDTQYF
TRBV29-1	.	few	TRBJ1-1	TGCAGCGTTGACAGGAACACTGAAGCTTTCTTT	CSVDRNTEAFF
TRBV6-5	.	.	TRBJ2-5	TGTGCCAGCAGTATGGGCTCGGCGGATCAAGAGACCCAGTACTTC	CASSMGSADQETQYF
TRBV15	TRBD1	.	TRBJ1-4	TGTGCCACCAGCAGGGGTGGGACAGCCGACAATGAAAAACTGTTTTTT	CATSRGGTADNEKLFF
TRBV6-5	.	.	TRBJ2-2	TGTGCCAGCAGCCAGTCCTACACCGGGGAGCTGTTTTTT	CASSQSYTGELFF
TRBV2	.	few	TRBJ1-4	TGTGCCAGCAAGGAGGGTCAGGGTAATGAAAAACTGTTTTTT	CASKEGQGNEKLFF
TRBV6-5	.	.	TRBJ1-1	TGTGCCAGCAGTTACTCCGGGGGGATGAACACTGAAGCTTTCTTT	CASSYSGGMNTEAFF
TRBV5-1	TRBD1	.	TRBJ1-4	TGCGCCAGCAGCTTGGGGACAGGGGCAACTAATGAAAAACTGTTTTTT	CASSLGTGATNEKLFF
TRBV2	TRBD1	many	TRBJ2-7	TGTGCCAGCAGTGAATCGGTCCGGGACAGGGCCTACGAGCAGTACTTC	CASSESVRDRAYEQYF
TRBV6-5	.	.	TRBJ2-7	TGTGCCAGCAGTTACTCGAAGAAGCAGTACTTC	CASSYSKKQYF
TRBV19	TRBD2	.	TRBJ2-3	TGTGCCAGTAGTACCAGACTAGCGGAGAGCACAGATACGCAGTATTTT	CASSTRLAESTDTQYF
TRBV27	TRBD1	few	TRBJ1-2	TGTGCCAGCAGTCCGCGGACAGGCTATGGCTACACCTTC	CASSPRTGYGYTF
TRBV7-3	.	.	TRBJ2-3	TGTGCCAGCAGCTTAGCTAGCGAAGATACGCAGTATTTT	CASSLASEDTQYF
TRBV5-1	.	.	TRBJ1-2	TGCGCCAGCAGCATCTCTTCTTGGCCAGCTGACGGTAACTATGGCTACACCTTC	CASSISSWPADGNYGYTF
TRBV11-2	TRBD1	.	TRBJ1-2	TGTGCCAGCAGCTCCTTACAGGGGGTCTATGGCTACACCTTC	CASSSLQGVYGYTF
TRBV2	.	.	TRBJ1-6	TGTGCCAGCATCGATAGGGCGATTTCGCCCCTCCACTTT	CASIDRAISPLHF
TRBV9	TRBD1	.	TRBJ2-7	TGTGCCAGCAGCGTAGCGGGACAGGGCTCCTACGAGCAGTACTTC	CASSVAGQGSYEQYF
TRBV6-5	.	.	TRBJ1-1	TGTGCCAGCAGTTTCGGGGGCACGAGCACTGAAGCTTTCTTT	CASSFGGTSTEAFF
TRBV5-1	TRBD1	.	TRBJ1-6	TGCGCCAGCAGCAACCGGGACAGGGCAGATACTAATTCACCCCTCCACTTT	CASSNRDRADTNSPLHF
TRBV25-1	.	once	TRBJ2-7	TGTGCCAGCAGTGAAAATTCCTACGAGCAGTACTTC	CASSENSYEQYF
TRBV6-5	.	.	TRBJ2-1	TGTGCCAGCAGTTACAGTATGCGGGGCCGCCCTTTCTTC	CASSYSMRGRPFF
TRBV10-3	.	.	TRBJ1-3	TGTGCCATCAGTGAGTCGGGGACAATCTCTGGAAACACCATATATTTT	CAISESGTISGNTIYF
TRBV6-5	.	few	TRBJ1-1	TGTGCCAGCAGAACCGCATGGGGCGGCACTGAAGCTTTCTTT	CASRTAWGGTEAFF
TRBV27	TRBD1	.	TRBJ2-4	TGTGCCAGCAAACATGGGACAGGGAACATTCAGTACTTC	CASKHGTGNIQYF
TRBV4-2	.	.	TRBJ2-7	TGTGCCAGCAGCCAGGATCGGGCAGGGCAAGGCGAGCAGTACTTC	CASSQDRAGQGEQYF
TRBV5-1	TRBD1	once	TRBJ1-5	TGCGCCAGCAGTCCCGACAGGGGCGGTCAGCCCCAGCATTTT	CASSPDRGGQPQHF